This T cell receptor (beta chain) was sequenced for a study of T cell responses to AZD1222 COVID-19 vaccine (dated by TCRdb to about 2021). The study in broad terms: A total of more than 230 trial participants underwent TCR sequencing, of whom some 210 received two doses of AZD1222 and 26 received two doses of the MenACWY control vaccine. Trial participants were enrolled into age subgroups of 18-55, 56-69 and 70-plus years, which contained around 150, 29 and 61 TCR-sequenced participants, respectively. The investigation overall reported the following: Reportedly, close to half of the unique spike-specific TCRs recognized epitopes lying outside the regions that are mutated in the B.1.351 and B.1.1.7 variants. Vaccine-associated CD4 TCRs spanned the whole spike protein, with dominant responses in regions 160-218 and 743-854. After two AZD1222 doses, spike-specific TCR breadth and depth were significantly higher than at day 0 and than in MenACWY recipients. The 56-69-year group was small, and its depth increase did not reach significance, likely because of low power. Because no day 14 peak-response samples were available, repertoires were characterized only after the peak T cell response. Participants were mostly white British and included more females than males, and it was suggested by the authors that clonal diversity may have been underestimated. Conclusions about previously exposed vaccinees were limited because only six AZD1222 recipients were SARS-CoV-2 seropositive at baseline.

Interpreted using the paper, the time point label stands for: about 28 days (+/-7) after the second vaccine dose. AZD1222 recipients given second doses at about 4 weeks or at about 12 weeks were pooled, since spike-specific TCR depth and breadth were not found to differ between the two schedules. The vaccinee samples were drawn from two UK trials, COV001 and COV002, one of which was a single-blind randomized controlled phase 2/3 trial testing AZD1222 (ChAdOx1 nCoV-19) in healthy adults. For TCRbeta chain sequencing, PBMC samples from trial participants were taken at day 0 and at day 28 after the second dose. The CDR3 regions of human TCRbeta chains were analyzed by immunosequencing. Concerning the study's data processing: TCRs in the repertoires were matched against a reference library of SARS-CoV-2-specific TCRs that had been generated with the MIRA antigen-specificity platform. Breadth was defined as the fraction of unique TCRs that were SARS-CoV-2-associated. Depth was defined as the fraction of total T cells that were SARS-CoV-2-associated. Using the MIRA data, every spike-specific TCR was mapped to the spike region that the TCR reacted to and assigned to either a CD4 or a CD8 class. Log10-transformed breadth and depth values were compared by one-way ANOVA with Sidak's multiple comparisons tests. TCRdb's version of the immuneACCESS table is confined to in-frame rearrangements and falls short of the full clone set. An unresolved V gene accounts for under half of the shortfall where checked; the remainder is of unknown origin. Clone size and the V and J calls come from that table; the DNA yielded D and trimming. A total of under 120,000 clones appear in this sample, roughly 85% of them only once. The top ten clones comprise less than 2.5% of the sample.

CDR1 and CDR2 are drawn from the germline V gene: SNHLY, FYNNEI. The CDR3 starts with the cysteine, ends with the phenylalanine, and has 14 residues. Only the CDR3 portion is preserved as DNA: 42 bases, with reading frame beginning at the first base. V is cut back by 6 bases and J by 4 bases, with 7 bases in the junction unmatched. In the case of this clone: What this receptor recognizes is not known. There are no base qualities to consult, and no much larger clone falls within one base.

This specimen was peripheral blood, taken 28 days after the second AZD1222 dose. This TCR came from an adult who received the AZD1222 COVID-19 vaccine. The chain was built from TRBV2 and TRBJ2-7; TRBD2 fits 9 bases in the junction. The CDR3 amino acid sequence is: CASRTGTSRYEQYF. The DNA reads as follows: TGTGCCAGCAGGACAGGGACTAGCCGATACGAGCAGTACTTC.